The 15 T cell receptor beta chains in this list originate from one sample, sequenced in a study of shared clonotypes between healthy human individuals. Only CD45RO-negative cells positively selected for CCR7 counted as naive CD8 cells, so terminally differentiated effector memory CD45RA+ cells were excluded. Generated by immunoSEQ multiplex PCR, the TCRdb table keeps only in-frame clones and is missing some. Of hundreds of thousands of clones in the sample, approximately 96% were seen once. The sample taken for sequencing was naive CD8+ T cells sorted from blood. These receptors were obtained from a woman under 40 in good health.

About this clone itself: The identical CDR3 is also encoded by other nucleotide sequences in the sample. The CDR3 reads CASSIVGGTEAFF. The DNA of the CDR3 is TGTGCCAGTAGTATTGTGGGGGGCACTGAAGCTTTCTTT. The rearrangement joins TRBV19 to TRBJ1-1; a possible D gene is TRBD1 (5 bases). V was clipped by 3 bases and J by 4 bases, with 9 bases between them. Germline CDR1 and CDR2: LNHDA and SQIVND (reference sequence). This CDR3 has 13 amino acids.

This clone was recorded only once. The V and J genes are TRBV28 and TRBJ2-7, with 9 bases that match TRBD1. V was pared by 3 bases and J by 5 bases, with 5 bases of the junction left unmatched. CDR1 is MDHEN, CDR2 SYDVKM, per germline. The CDR3 loop spans 14 amino acids. For the CDR3, the DNA is TGTGCCAGCAGTTTCTTAGGACAGGGGCACGAGCAGTACTTC. Protein product: CASSFLGQGHEQYF.

This clone was recorded once. This chain uses TRBV18 with TRBJ1-1; D unclear. The germline gives CDR1 KGHSH, CDR2 LQKENI. Trimming shortened V by 0 bases and J by 1 base, and 12 bases separated the two germline ends. This CDR3 is 16 amino acids long. CDR3 amino acids: CASSPPELQANTEAFF. The CDR3, as DNA: TGTGCCAGCTCACCACCAGAACTTCAGGCGAACACTGAAGCTTTCTTT.

The V and J genes are TRBV27 and TRBJ2-7; D not resolved. CDR3 length: 16 amino acids. CDR1 and CDR2 (germline): MNHEY, SMNVEV (reference sequence). Trimming pared 2 bases from V and 3 bases from J, leaving 17 bases between. Here the CDR3 reads CASSLQSHPNDYEQYF. DNA of the CDR3: TGTGCCAGCAGTTTACAGTCACATCCCAACGACTACGAGCAGTACTTC.

The V call is TRBV19, the J call TRBJ2-2, with TRBD1 matching 7 bases. The CDR3 loop spans 17 amino acids. Trimming cost V 3 bases and J 0 bases; bases outside gene matches: 7. Per germline, CDR1 LNHDA and CDR2 SQIVND (reference sequence). The DNA of the CDR3 is TGTGCCAGTAGTATGATTATGACAGGGCCGAACACCGGGGAGCTGTTTTTT. Its protein is CASSMIMTGPNTGELFF.

The V call is TRBV7-9, the J call TRBJ2-3; D is ambiguous. CDR3 length: 11 residues. Trimming removed 3 bases from V and 5 bases from J, with 3 bases in between. CDR1 and CDR2 from the germline V gene are SEHNR and FQNEAQ (reference sequence). The chain's CDR3 is CASSFEDTQYF. The CDR3 DNA reads TGTGCCAGCAGCTTCGAAGATACGCAGTATTTT.

The chain uses TRBV5-6 and TRBJ1-3; D remains unclear. Germline CDR1 SGHDT, CDR2 YYEEEE. The CDR3 runs to 15 residues. Between the trimmed V and J ends, which lost 0 bases and 0 bases, there was a span of 7 bases. The CDR3 region has the DNA TGTGCCAGCAGCTTGGGACTCTTCTCTGGAAACACCATATATTTT. Amino acids: CASSLGLFSGNTIYF. The full variable domain, completed using reference TRBV5-6 and TRBJ1-3, is DAGVTQSPTHLIKTRGQQVTLRCSPKSGHDTVSWYQQALGQGPQFIFQYYEEEERQRGNFPDRFSGHQFPNYSSELNVNALLLGDSALYLCASSLGLFSGNTIYFGEGSWLTVV.

The chain is built from TRBV2 and TRBJ2-5; D possibly corresponds to TRBD1 (5 bases). CDR1 is SNHLY and CDR2 is FYNNEI in the germline V gene. V lost 5 bases and J 5 bases, leaving 15 bases between the germline ends. The CDR3 is 14 amino acids. DNA for the CDR3: TGTGCCAGCAGTACAGGTAGTCAGGCGGAGACCCAGTACTTC. Protein sequence: CASSTGSQAETQYF.

V usage is TRBV2 and J usage is TRBJ1-2; TRBD1 matches 12 bases. The CDR3 runs to 14 residues. Germline V gene sequence: CDR1 SNHLY, CDR2 FYNNEI. The junction had 7 bases not matched to a gene; V was cut back by 6 bases and J by 8 bases. CDR3 DNA sequence: TGTGCCAGCAGGCGGGACAGGGGGCCGGGAGGCTACACCTTC. Protein product: CASRRDRGPGGYTF.

In regard to this clone: Other DNA sequences within the sample encode an identical CDR3. V gene TRBV28 combines with J gene TRBJ1-5; D gene uncertain. CDR1 MDHEN and CDR2 SYDVKM come from the germline V gene. This CDR3 has 14 amino acids. Trimming removed 3 bases from V and 7 bases from J, with 13 bases in between. The DNA of the CDR3 is TGTGCCAGCAGTTTGGGTCAAGGTCTACAGCCCCAGCATTTT. This sequence encodes CASSLGQGLQPQHF.

In its sample, this clone was seen once. The chain combines TRBV27 with TRBJ2-2; D might be TRBD1 or TRBD2, each matching 5 bases. This CDR3 is 17 amino acids long. Trimming left V 0 bases short and J 6 bases short, with 17 bases between. Germline V gene sequence: CDR1 MNHEY, CDR2 SMNVEV (reference sequence). DNA for the CDR3: TGTGCCAGCAGTTTATCCTCCGGGGCCGCTCGTGCCGGGGAGCTGTTTTTT. Its translation is CASSLSSGAARAGELFF.

The chain joins TRBV27 to TRBJ2-1, with 8 bases identical to TRBD2. With 5 bases clipped from V and 8 bases from J, the junction kept 8 bases outside the gene matches. The CDR3 totals 14 residues. Germline CDR1 reads MNHEY; CDR2 reads SMNVEV (reference sequence). The CDR3 region has the DNA TGTGCCAGCAGTGCGGGACTAGATAACTATGAGCAGTTCTTC. Translating gives CASSAGLDNYEQFF.

This chain connects TRBV27 to TRBJ2-7; tentatively, D is TRBD1 (8 bases). Per the germline V gene, CDR1 is MNHEY and CDR2 is SMNVEV (reference sequence). The CDR3 length is 13 residues. V was cut by 5 bases and J by 4 bases, with 12 bases left in between. For the CDR3, the DNA is TGTGCCAGCAGTCACAGGGGGGGGTACGAGCAGTACTTC. As protein: CASSHRGGYEQYF.

A note on this clone: This sample includes further DNA sequences coding for the same CDR3. The chain is built from TRBV29-1 and TRBJ2-7; D not certain. The V end lost 4 bases, the J end lost 3 bases, and 4 bases lay between the germline ends. Germline V gives CDR1 SQVTM, CDR2 ANQGSEA. The CDR3 has 10 residues. The CDR3 is CSVGDYEQYF. The CDR3 DNA reads TGCAGCGTTGGAGACTACGAGCAGTACTTC.

The chain uses TRBV19 and TRBJ1-1; 7 bases match TRBD1. Unmatched junction bases numbered 6, after V lost 4 bases and J lost 4 bases. This CDR3 is 14 amino acids long. Germline V lookup: CDR1 LNHDA, CDR2 SQIVND (reference sequence). The chain's CDR3 is CASSTPGTVTEAFF. The DNA of the CDR3 is TGTGCCAGTAGTACCCCCGGGACAGTCACTGAAGCTTTCTTT. Supplemented by reference TRBV19 and TRBJ1-1, the full variable domain reads DGGITQSPKYLFRKEGQNVTLSCEQNLNHDAMYWYRQDPGQGLRLIYYSQIVNDFQKGDIAEGYSVSREKKESFPLTVTSAQKNPTAFYLCASSTPGTVTEAFFGQGTRLTVV.